One sample yielded the 12 T cell receptor beta chains listed below, sequenced in a study of blood T cell repertoires in COVID-19. The table came from immunoSEQ multiplex PCR; TCRdb's copy has only in-frame clones and leaves some out. Here the sample spans 140,000 or so clones, about 80% being singletons. Source material: peripheral blood. The receptors shown here come from a human donor in a cohort sampled during active COVID-19.

The chain has TRBV11-2 and TRBJ2-5, with 8 bases lining up with TRBD1. The V gene end was trimmed by 4 bases and the J gene end by 7 bases; junction bases not matched to a gene: 17. The CDR3 has 17 amino acids. Germline assignment: CDR1 SGHAT and CDR2 FQNNGV. DNA for the CDR3: TGTGCCAGCAGCTCCCTATCCCGCGGACAGGGCGCAGGGACCCAGTACTTC. Translated: CASSSLSRGQGAGTQYF.

The chain couples TRBV28 to TRBJ2-7; 8 positions match TRBD2. This CDR3 is built from 13 residues. With 5 bases clipped from V and 4 bases from J, the junction kept 4 bases outside the gene matches. The germline gives CDR1 MDHEN, CDR2 SYDVKM. The CDR3 spells CASSMPGGYEQYF. The CDR3 nucleotides read TGTGCCAGCAGTATGCCGGGGGGGTACGAGCAGTACTTC.

V and J are TRBV5-1 and TRBJ1-5; the D is unclear. The CDR3 contains 14 residues. With 4 bases removed from V and 0 bases from J, the gap between germline ends came to 8 bases. The germline gives CDR1 SGHRS, CDR2 YFSETQ. CDR3 residues: CASSIGVSNQPQHF. CDR3 in DNA: TGCGCCAGCAGCATCGGGGTTAGCAATCAGCCCCAGCATTTT.

The V call is TRBV4-1, the J call TRBJ2-7; TRBD2 is a possible D gene (6 bases). This CDR3 has 16 residues. Germline V gene data show CDR1 as MGHRA and CDR2 as YSYEKL. The V gene lost 1 base and the J gene lost 5 bases, with 18 bases spanning the gap. This chain's CDR3 is CASSQVPDNKRDEQYF. DNA for the CDR3: TGCGCCAGCAGCCAAGTTCCGGACAATAAGCGGGACGAGCAGTACTTC.

The chain joins TRBV6-4 to TRBJ2-1, with TRBD1 matching 8 bases. V lost 3 bases to trimming and J lost 15 bases; unmatched junction nucleotides: 10. Germline-derived CDR1 and CDR2 are MRHNA and SNTAGT. The CDR3 is 13 amino acids. The CDR3 reads CASSEGPDRVPFF. CDR3 nucleotides: TGTGCCAGCAGTGAGGGTCCGGACAGGGTCCCGTTCTTC.

V usage is TRBV6-5 and J usage is TRBJ1-5, with 8 bases matching TRBD1. The germline V gene has CDR1 MNHEY and CDR2 SVGAGI. CDR3 size: 15 residues. Trimming at V came to 6 bases and at J to 6 bases, leaving 10 bases not matched to a gene. This chain's CDR3 is CASSPTDRESQPQHF. CDR3 sequence (DNA): TGTGCCAGCAGCCCAACGGACAGGGAGAGTCAGCCCCAGCATTTT.

The genes are TRBV12-5 and TRBJ2-4; TRBD1 is a possible D gene (6 bases). The V gene's germline CDR1 is LGHNT and CDR2 FRNRAP. The V end lost 2 bases, the J end lost 8 bases, and 7 bases lay between the germline ends. The CDR3 covers 12 residues. The CDR3 region has the DNA TGTGCTAGTGGTTTGAAGGGGGACATTCAGTACTTC. This sequence encodes CASGLKGDIQYF. The full variable domain, its missing parts supplied by reference TRBV12-5 and TRBJ2-4, is DARVTQTPRHKVTEMGQEVTMRCQPILGHNTVFWYRQTMMQGLELLAYFRNRAPLDDSGMPKDRFSAEMPDATLATLKIQPSEPRDSAVYFCASGLKGDIQYFGAGTRLSVL.

CDR3: CASTTGYEQYF. CDR3 DNA sequence: TGTGCCAGCACGACAGGCTACGAGCAGTACTTC. J is TRBJ2-7 and V is TRBV21-1; the table's D call of TRBD1 was not tested on the DNA. TRBV21-1 is a pseudogene locus. CDR3 length: 11 residues.

The chain carries TRBV5-1 and TRBJ2-7; TRBD2 aligns across 8 bases. Germline V gene data show CDR1 as SGHRS and CDR2 as YFSETQ. V shed 4 bases, J shed 5 bases, and the junction held 8 bases outside the gene matches. This CDR3 region has 14 residues. CDR3 DNA: TGCGCCAGCAGCCCTCGACTAGCGAACGACGAGCAGTACTTC. This sequence encodes CASSPRLANDEQYF.

The chain has TRBV14 and TRBJ2-7; TRBD1 might be the D (6 bases). V lost 1 base to trimming and J lost 3 bases, with 13 bases between them. The CDR3 is 15 amino acids. Germline lookup yields CDR1 SGHDN and CDR2 FVKESK. CDR3 nucleotides: TGTGCCAGCAGCCAAGGAAGGGGGTACGGCTACGAGCAGTACTTC. It specifies CASSQGRGYGYEQYF.

This rearrangement joins TRBV9 to TRBJ2-6, with TRBD1 matching 7 bases. Germline trimming cut 3 bases from V and 0 bases from J; bases unmatched to any gene: 9. CDR1 and CDR2 (germline): SGDLS, YYNGEE. CDR3 size: 18 residues. The CDR3 DNA reads TGTGCCAGCAGCGCGAGGGGGCCCAACCTCTCTGGGGCCAACGTCCTGACTTTC. As protein: CASSARGPNLSGANVLTF.

The chain uses TRBV28 and TRBJ1-5; maybe TRBD1 (6 bases). The ends were cut back, 3 bases at V and 4 bases at J, with 10 bases in the middle. From germline, CDR1 is MDHEN and CDR2 SYDVKM. The CDR3 has 14 amino acids. Written as DNA, the CDR3 is TGTGCCAGCAGTTTTGCAGGGGCAAATCAGCCCCAGCATTTT. Amino acids: CASSFAGANQPQHF.